Following are 20 T cell receptor beta chains from one sample sequenced in a study of cytomegalovirus exposure and HLA in healthy donors. PCR employed 60 Vbeta and 13 Jbeta primers. TCRdb's table, derived via immunoSEQ multiplex PCR, lists solely in-frame clones and lacks some. The table shows some 180,000 clones, with 75% to 85% occurring only once. Specimen: PBMCs. The receptors here all came from a woman aged 45-65 years in good health and CMV-seronegative.

The chain is built from TRBV27 and TRBJ2-1; D might be TRBD2 (6 bases). Between the trimmed V and J ends, which lost 3 bases and 12 bases, there was a span of 27 bases. Germline CDR1 and CDR2: MNHEY and SMNVEV (reference sequence). This CDR3 spans 17 amino acids. The CDR3, as DNA: TGTGCCAGCAGTTTCCTATCTACGGGAGCGACCGTCGGGGGGCAGTTCTTC. The encoded protein is CASSFLSTGATVGGQFF.

V gene TRBV6-5 combines with J gene TRBJ2-5; 9 nucleotides align to TRBD1. Germline CDR1 reads MNHEY; CDR2 reads SVGAGI. V trimming: 5 bases; J trimming: 1 base; junction bases outside the gene matches: 2. The CDR3 runs to 14 residues. The CDR3 protein is CASSQTGGQETQYF. The CDR3 DNA reads TGTGCCAGCAGTCAGACAGGGGGCCAAGAGACCCAGTACTTC.

The chain employs TRBV28 and TRBJ2-1; maybe TRBD1 (6 bases). Germline assignment: CDR1 MDHEN and CDR2 SYDVKM. Trimming stripped 7 bases from V and 8 bases from J, with 21 bases between. The CDR3 extends over 15 amino acids. CDR3 amino acids: CASTLRDTEVDEQFF. For the CDR3, the DNA is TGTGCCAGCACCCTAAGGGACACAGAGGTGGATGAGCAGTTCTTC.

This chain connects TRBV28 to TRBJ2-3, with D unresolved. There are 12 residues in the CDR3. From germline, CDR1 is MDHEN and CDR2 SYDVKM. V was shortened by 6 bases and J by 2 bases, with 6 bases between the two germline ends. This CDR3 is CASRATTDTQYF. In DNA, the CDR3 is TGTGCCAGCAGAGCTACCACAGATACGCAGTATTTT.

The CDR3 sequence is CASSLGRVGGGISYNEQFF. The CDR3 DNA reads TGTGCCAGCAGCTTAGGAAGGGTAGGCGGGGGCATCTCCTACAATGAGCAGTTCTTC. The chain has TRBV7-9 and TRBJ2-1; possible D gene TRBD2, 7 bases. The germline gives CDR1 SEHNR, CDR2 FQNEAQ (reference sequence). The CDR3 spans 19 residues. V lost 1 base and J 0 bases, leaving 19 bases between the germline ends.

The genes are TRBV27 and TRBJ2-6; the match to TRBD1 covers 9 bases. Germline lookup yields CDR1 MNHEY and CDR2 SMNVEV (reference sequence). After removal of 1 base from V and 0 bases from J, the junction contained 10 bases not matched to a gene. The CDR3 contains 20 residues. CDR3: CASSLLGTGGKNSGANVLTF. CDR3 nucleotide sequence: TGTGCCAGCAGTTTATTAGGAACAGGGGGCAAGAACTCTGGGGCCAACGTCCTGACTTTC. Combining the CDR3 with reference TRBV27 and TRBJ2-6 gives the whole variable domain EAQVTQNPRYLITVTGKKLTVTCSQNMNHEYMSWYRQDPGLGLRQIYYSMNVEVTDKGDVPEGYKVSRKEKRNFPLILESPSPNQTSLYFCASSLLGTGGKNSGANVLTFGAGSRLTVL.

The rearrangement joins TRBV9 to TRBJ2-7; 7 bases match TRBD1. This CDR3 region has 14 residues. The germline CDR1 and CDR2 sequences are SGDLS and YYNGEE. The V and J ends lost 0 bases and 2 bases, in that order; junction bases with no gene match: 2. This CDR3 is CASSVGQGPYEQYF. CDR3 coding DNA: TGTGCCAGCAGCGTAGGACAGGGTCCCTACGAGCAGTACTTC.

CDR3 sequence (DNA): TGTGCCAGCTCTATCAGCGGGAGGATCCAGTTCTTC. Translation: CASSISGRIQFF. The J gene is TRBJ2-1, the V gene TRBV6-6; 9 bases map to TRBD2. This CDR3 is 12 amino acids long. From germline, CDR1 is MNHNY and CDR2 SVGAGI (reference sequence). The J segment lost 13 bases and the V segment lost 8 bases, leaving 9 bases of the junction unmatched.

This clone was counted between two and nine times. CDR3 region: CSVALTGYEDEQYF. The CDR3 coding sequence is TGCAGCGTTGCCCTGACAGGTTACGAGGACGAGCAGTACTTC. The chain recombines TRBV29-1 with TRBJ2-7; D might be TRBD1 (6 bases). CDR1 and CDR2 (germline): SQVTM, ANQGSEA. With 4 bases removed from V and 5 bases from J, the gap between germline ends came to 18 bases. The CDR3 length is 14 residues.

V gene TRBV28 combines with J gene TRBJ2-1, with 7 bases aligning to TRBD2. The CDR3 is 16 residues long. CDR1 and CDR2 from the germline V gene are MDHEN and SYDVKM. The V segment lost 2 bases and the J segment 1 base; nucleotides outside the gene matches: 5. The CDR3 loop reads CASSLTASGSYNEQFF. DNA for the CDR3: TGTGCCAGCAGTTTAACGGCTAGCGGTTCCTACAATGAGCAGTTCTTC. Full variable domain (rest looked up from reference TRBV28 and TRBJ2-1): DVKVTQSSRYLVKRTGEKVFLECVQDMDHENMFWYRQDPGLGLRLIYFSYDVKMKEKGDIPEGYSVSREKKERFSLILESASTNQTSMYLCASSLTASGSYNEQFFGPGTRLTVL.

The gene calls are TRBV11-2 and TRBJ2-5; 8 bases align to TRBD1. The DNA end favors TRBJ2-7, so the J call may be wrong. CDR1 SGHAT and CDR2 FQNNGV come from the germline V gene. The CDR3 contains 14 residues. CDR3 nucleotide sequence: TGTGCCAGCAGCTCCCGGGACAGGTCCTACGAGCAGTACTTC. Translated: CASSSRDRSYEQYF.

DNA for the CDR3: TGTGCCAGCAGCTTAGCTCTACAGGTTAAGAGTGAAAAACTGTTTTTT. Encoded protein: CASSLALQVKSEKLFF. The gene calls are TRBV7-8 and TRBJ1-4; tentative D call: TRBD1 (5 bases). This CDR3 is built from 16 residues. Germline CDR1 reads SGHVS; CDR2 reads FQNEAQ. V shed 0 bases and J shed 7 bases, with 15 bases lying between them.

This rearrangement joins TRBV19 to TRBJ1-5; D uncertain. The V gene lost 6 bases and the J gene lost 2 bases, with 17 bases spanning the gap. This CDR3 comprises 16 residues. In germline, CDR1 is LNHDA, CDR2 SQIVND (reference sequence). CDR3 amino acids: CASSIPRVLGNQPQHF. For the CDR3, the DNA is TGTGCCAGTAGCATACCACGGGTTTTGGGCAATCAGCCCCAGCATTTT.

V is TRBV4-2 and J is TRBJ2-1; 9 bases match TRBD2. The CDR3 consists of 14 residues. The V gene's germline CDR1 is LGHNA and CDR2 YNFKEQ. V shed 2 bases and J 4 bases; nucleotides not matched to a gene: 0. The CDR3 region is CASSQSGGYNEQFF. The CDR3 DNA reads as TGTGCCAGCAGCCAAAGCGGGGGGTACAATGAGCAGTTCTTC.

This chain connects TRBV5-1 to TRBJ2-5; 7 bases are shared with TRBD2. The CDR3 sequence is 14 residues long. Germline CDR1 is SGHRS and CDR2 is YFSETQ. V trimming: 5 bases; J trimming: 5 bases; junction bases outside the gene matches: 9. CDR3 sequence reads: CASSWAGAGETQYF. DNA for the CDR3: TGCGCCAGCAGTTGGGCGGGAGCAGGGGAGACCCAGTACTTC.

This rearrangement joins TRBV7-2 to TRBJ2-3, with 8 bases that match TRBD2. CDR3 length: 15 residues. The germline V gene encodes CDR1 SGHTA and CDR2 FQGNSA. Trimming removed 0 bases from V and 4 bases from J; junction bases left unmatched: 3. The CDR3: CASSLAQTSADTQYF. DNA of the CDR3: TGTGCCAGCAGCTTAGCCCAGACTAGCGCAGATACGCAGTATTTT.

The V and J genes are TRBV14 and TRBJ1-2, with D possibly TRBD1 on 6 matching bases. Trimming pared 3 bases from V and 8 bases from J, leaving 22 bases between. The CDR3 loop spans 16 amino acids. CDR1 SGHDN and CDR2 FVKESK come from the germline V gene. CDR3 protein: CASSQPTGTRGEGYTF. DNA for the CDR3: TGTGCCAGCAGCCAGCCGACCGGGACAAGGGGCGAAGGCTACACCTTC.

This chain links TRBV12-2 with TRBJ2-5; the listed D gene, TRBD1, was not tested against the DNA. TRBV12-2 is tagged as a pseudogene. The CDR3 length is 16 residues. This CDR3 is CASRLISGGPQETQYF. DNA of the CDR3: TGTGCAAGTCGCTTAATTTCAGGGGGTCCCCAAGAGACCCAGTACTTC.

The chain recombines TRBV5-4 with TRBJ1-2; 10 bases fit TRBD1. The V gene's germline CDR1 is SGHNT and CDR2 YYREEE (reference sequence). V shed 2 bases, J shed 6 bases, and the junction held 7 bases outside the gene matches. CDR3 length: 15 amino acids. This CDR3 is CASSLPGQGRDGYTF. The CDR3 DNA reads TGTGCCAGCAGCTTACCGGGACAGGGGAGGGATGGCTACACCTTC.

V and J are TRBV5-1 and TRBJ1-4; 7 nucleotides agree with TRBD1. This CDR3 contains 16 residues. Germline V gene sequence: CDR1 SGHRS, CDR2 YFSETQ. V shed 0 bases, J shed 5 bases, and the junction held 7 bases outside the gene matches. The CDR3: CASSLAGDRLNEKLFF. The DNA for the CDR3 is TGCGCCAGCAGCTTGGCTGGGGACAGATTAAATGAAAAACTGTTTTTT.